The 9 T cell receptor beta chains listed next were all sequenced from one sample in a study of neurological immune-mediated disorders. TCRdb reprocessed the 5' RACE reads with MiXCR, giving one entry per CDR3 protein. Here the sample spans roughly 52,000 distinct CDR3 sequences, just under 6% being singletons. Input material: CD4+ T cells from blood. The receptors shown here come from a woman younger than 35 with multiple sclerosis.

Many counts were recorded for this clonotype. The rearrangement links TRBV11-2 to TRBJ2-1; D possibly uses TRBD1 or TRBD2 (5 bases each). Germline lookup yields CDR1 SGHAT and CDR2 FQNNGV. The ends were cut back, 0 bases at V and 6 bases at J, with 15 bases in the middle. CDR3 size: 16 residues. The CDR3 region has the DNA TGTGCCAGCAGCTTAGATGGAGCCGGGGCGGGCAATGAGCAGTTCTTC. It is translated as CASSLDGAGAGNEQFF.

This clonotype was counted ten times or more. The rearrangement uses TRBV20-1 and TRBJ2-2, with unresolved D. V was clipped by 0 bases and J by 7 bases, with 12 bases between them. Germline assignment: CDR1 DFQATT and CDR2 SNEGSKA (reference sequence). The CDR3 is made up of 14 amino acids. CDR3 in DNA: TGCAGTGCTAGAGATCCAGTATCCATCGGGGAGCTGTTTTTT. As protein: CSARDPVSIGELFF.

At least ten counts were recorded for this clonotype. V and J are TRBV3-1 and TRBJ1-2; D may be TRBD1 (5 bases). This CDR3 comprises 12 residues. CDR1 and CDR2 from the germline V gene are LGHDT and YNNKEL (reference sequence). Deletions cut 0 bases from V and 7 bases from J, with 6 bases between. The CDR3 bases are TGTGCCAGCAGCCAAGAGAGGGGTGGCTACACCTTC. The encoded protein is CASSQERGGYTF.

This clonotype was found many times. This chain uses TRBV4-1 with TRBJ2-1; D gene unclear. V was cut by 4 bases and J by 5 bases, with 3 bases left in between. The CDR3 runs 11 residues. Per germline, CDR1 MGHRA and CDR2 YSYEKL. CDR3 residues: CASSRNNEQFF. CDR3 in DNA: TGCGCCAGCAGCCGGAACAATGAGCAGTTCTTC.

This clonotype was detected ten times or more. CDR3 in DNA: TGCAGTACCGGGACCACAAGGAATCAGCCCCAGCATTTT. Protein sequence: CSTGTTRNQPQHF. The chain uses TRBV29-1 and TRBJ1-5, with a weak D call TRBD1 (5 bases). This CDR3 is built from 13 residues. Germline V gene lookup returns CDR1 SQVTM and CDR2 ANQGSEA.

This clonotype ranks as medium-sized. The chain recombines TRBV5-1 with TRBJ1-5; D is perhaps TRBD1 (5 bases). The CDR3 covers 13 residues. The V end was cut by 4 bases, the J end by 1 base, with 6 bases between. Germline CDR1 and CDR2: SGHRS and YFSETQ. This chain's CDR3 is CASSRDSNQPQHF. CDR3 coding DNA: TGCGCCAGCAGCAGGGACAGCAATCAGCCCCAGCATTTT.

This clonotype was seen ten or more times. The V gene is TRBV29-1, the J gene TRBJ1-1; D may be TRBD1 (6 bases). Germline V gene data show CDR1 as SQVTM and CDR2 as ANQGSEA. The CDR3 runs to 11 residues. The V and J ends lost 7 bases and 9 bases respectively, with 15 bases between them. The CDR3, as DNA: TGCAGCGGGGACACAGGTTCTAAAGCTTTCTTT. It translates to CSGDTGSKAFF.

This rearrangement joins TRBV6-1 to TRBJ2-1, with 10 bases aligning to TRBD1. Unmatched junction bases numbered 15, after V lost 6 bases and J lost 10 bases. CDR1 is MNHNS, CDR2 SASEGT, per germline. The length of the CDR3 is 16 residues. The CDR3, as DNA: TGTGCCAGCAGGGCTGACAGGGGGCGGTTCCGGGACGAGCAGTTCTTC. This encodes CASRADRGRFRDEQFF.

The chain employs TRBV20-1 and TRBJ1-1, with D hard to call. The V end was cut by 2 bases, the J end by 0 bases, with 7 bases between. The CDR3 has 13 amino acids. Germline lookup yields CDR1 DFQATT and CDR2 SNEGSKA (reference sequence). CDR3 sequence: CSARQYMNTEAFF. For the CDR3, the DNA is TGCAGTGCTAGACAGTACATGAACACTGAAGCTTTCTTT.